The rows below give T cell receptor beta chains drawn from one sample of a study of blood T cell repertoires in COVID-19. Produced via immunoSEQ multiplex PCR; TCRdb's table is partial and in-frame only. Here the sample spans more than 200,000 clones, around 90% being singletons. Sequences were obtained from PBMCs or T cells enriched from blood (not recorded which). The receptors here all came from a man aged 30 to 39 who had recovered from COVID-19. The CDR3 runs from the conserved cysteine through the conserved F or W. A D gene is named only where the DNA matches it firmly. Only part of the rows carry a size: once, few, many, or a class if the clone is expanded.

abundance | j_gene | d_gene | v_gene | CDR3aa | CDR3nt
. | TRBJ1-3 | TRBD1 | TRBV23-1 | CASSQSRDRASPYSGNTIYF | TGCGCCAGCAGTCAATCCAGGGACAGGGCTTCACCATACTCTGGAAACACCATATATTTT
. | TRBJ2-4 | TRBD2 | TRBV2 | CASIRGGLAKNIQYF | TGTGCCAGCATTCGGGGGGGCCTAGCCAAAAACATTCAGTACTTC
. | TRBJ2-3 | . | TRBV9 | CASSSSGGVSTDTQYF | TGTGCCAGCAGCTCCTCTGGCGGGGTGAGCACAGATACGCAGTATTTT
. | TRBJ1-2 | TRBD1 | TRBV6-1 | CASSVLLDRRNYGYTF | TGTGCCAGCAGTGTTTTGTTGGACAGGCGGAACTATGGCTACACCTTC
. | TRBJ2-1 | TRBD1 | TRBV7-3 | CASSHPDRGREQFF | TGTGCCAGCAGCCACCCGGACAGGGGGCGGGAGCAGTTCTTC
. | TRBJ2-1 | TRBD2 | TRBV25-1 | CASSGVGTRTNEQFF | TGTGCCAGCAGCGGGGTGGGGACTAGGACGAATGAGCAGTTCTTC
. | TRBJ2-7 | TRBD2 | TRBV3-1/TRBV3-2 | CASSPTGGRSYEQYF | TGTGCCAGCAGTCCAACGGGGGGGCGGTCCTACGAGCAGTACTTC
. | TRBJ1-2 | TRBD1 | TRBV27 | CASRRGQNLNYGYTF | TGTGCCAGCAGAAGGGGACAGAACCTGAACTATGGCTACACCTTC
. | TRBJ1-2 | TRBD1 | TRBV19 | CASKTGTGAYNYGYTF | TGTGCCAGTAAGACCGGGACAGGTGCCTATAACTATGGCTACACCTTC
. | TRBJ1-4 | TRBD1 | TRBV7-9 | CASSATGGEKLFF | TGTGCCAGCAGCGCTACAGGGGGCGAAAAACTGTTTTTT
few | TRBJ2-7 | . | TRBV28 | CASSLLHEQYF | TGTGCCAGCAGCCTTCTCCACGAGCAGTACTTC
. | TRBJ1-2 | . | TRBV7-8 | CASSLASGVSYTF | TGTGCCAGCAGCTTAGCGTCGGGTGTTAGCTACACCTTC
many | TRBJ1-6 | TRBD1 | TRBV7-2 | CASSPQDRSSYNSPLHF | TGTGCCAGCAGCCCACAGGACAGGAGCTCCTATAATTCACCCCTCCACTTT
. | TRBJ2-1 | TRBD1 | TRBV29-1 | CSVEAYPLGGYEQFF | TGCAGCGTTGAAGCTTATCCCCTAGGGGGCTATGAGCAGTTCTTC
few | TRBJ2-5 | TRBD1 | TRBV25-1 | CASSAERDRGSQETQYF | TGTGCCAGCAGTGCAGAAAGGGACAGGGGTAGCCAAGAGACCCAGTACTTC
once | TRBJ2-7 | TRBD1 | TRBV6-5 | CASSPTDRGIDEQYF | TGTGCCAGCAGTCCTACCGACAGGGGAATAGACGAGCAGTACTTC
. | TRBJ1-6 | . | TRBV4-2 | CASSQDSSPLHF | TGTGCCAGCAGCCAAGACTCTTCACCCCTCCACTTT
. | TRBJ2-7 | . | TRBV5-1 | CASRGMGREQYF | TGCGCCAGCAGGGGGATGGGGCGCGAGCAGTACTTC
. | TRBJ2-7 | . | TRBV2 | CASSVGGYEQYF | TGTGCCAGCAGCGTAGGGGGCTACGAGCAGTACTTC
once | TRBJ2-7 | TRBD1 | TRBV3-1/TRBV3-2 | CASSQVEGGRDEQYF | TGTGCCAGCAGCCAAGTCGAAGGGGGCAGGGACGAGCAGTACTTC
. | TRBJ1-6 | . | TRBV18 | CASSPPEGENSPLHF | TGTGCCAGCTCACCACCAGAAGGGGAAAATTCACCCCTCCACTTT
. | TRBJ1-2 | TRBD1 | TRBV19 | CASSPGQVPRGYTF | TGTGCCAGTAGTCCCGGACAGGTACCCCGTGGCTACACCTTC
. | TRBJ1-2 | TRBD1 | TRBV19 | CASTRTGKDGYTF | TGTGCCAGTACCCGGACAGGTAAAGATGGCTACACCTTC
many | TRBJ1-1 | . | TRBV7-2 | CASSLNPQTEAFF | TGTGCCAGCAGCTTGAATCCACAAACTGAAGCTTTCTTT
. | TRBJ1-2 | TRBD1 | TRBV7-2 | CASSYDRDGGYTF | TGTGCCAGCAGCTACGACAGGGACGGCGGCTACACCTTC
. | TRBJ1-4 | . | TRBV7-6 | CASSTVPANEKLFF | TGTGCCAGCAGCACGGTGCCGGCTAATGAAAAACTGTTTTTT
. | TRBJ2-2 | . | TRBV14 | CASSQSAGAGELFF | TGTGCCAGCAGCCAATCTGCAGGGGCCGGGGAGCTGTTTTTT
many | TRBJ1-6 | TRBD1 | TRBV10-1 | CASSGTGGNSPLHF | TGCGCCAGCAGTGGGACAGGGGGCAATTCACCCCTCCACTTT
many | TRBJ1-1 | . | TRBV5-1 | CASSFAVPGQGADTEAFF | .
once | TRBJ2-1 | . | TRBV27 | CASSLILNQPEGEQFF | TGTGCCAGCAGTTTGATTTTAAACCAACCCGAGGGTGAGCAGTTCTTC
. | TRBJ2-7 | . | TRBV30 | CACQGVTYEQYF | TGTGCCTGCCAAGGGGTAACCTACGAGCAGTACTTC
. | TRBJ2-5 | TRBD2 | TRBV3-1/TRBV3-2 | CASSQDLGLASETQYF | TGTGCCAGCAGCCAAGATCTGGGACTAGCATCGGAGACCCAGTACTTC